What follows is one TCR beta chain and its context. The method was immunoSEQ multiplex PCR; TCRdb's version includes in-frame clones alone and lacks a portion of them. Among 79,000 or so clones, 89% were seen once, and the ten largest hold approximately 5.3%. Pooled in the analysis were second doses at about 4 or about 12 weeks. The data were obtained in a study of T cell responses to AZD1222 COVID-19 vaccine. The germline V gene has CDR1 SGHVS and CDR2 FQNEAQ. Trimming removed 0 bases from V and 3 bases from J, with 3 bases in between. This CDR3 is built from 13 residues. The TCR originated in an adult who received the AZD1222 COVID-19 vaccine. The source was peripheral blood, collected 28 days after the second AZD1222 dose. V usage is TRBV7-8 and J usage is TRBJ1-5; no firm D call. The CDR3 DNA reads TGTGCCAGCAGCTTAGCTCCCAATCAGCCCCAGCATTTT. Its translation: CASSLAPNQPQHF.